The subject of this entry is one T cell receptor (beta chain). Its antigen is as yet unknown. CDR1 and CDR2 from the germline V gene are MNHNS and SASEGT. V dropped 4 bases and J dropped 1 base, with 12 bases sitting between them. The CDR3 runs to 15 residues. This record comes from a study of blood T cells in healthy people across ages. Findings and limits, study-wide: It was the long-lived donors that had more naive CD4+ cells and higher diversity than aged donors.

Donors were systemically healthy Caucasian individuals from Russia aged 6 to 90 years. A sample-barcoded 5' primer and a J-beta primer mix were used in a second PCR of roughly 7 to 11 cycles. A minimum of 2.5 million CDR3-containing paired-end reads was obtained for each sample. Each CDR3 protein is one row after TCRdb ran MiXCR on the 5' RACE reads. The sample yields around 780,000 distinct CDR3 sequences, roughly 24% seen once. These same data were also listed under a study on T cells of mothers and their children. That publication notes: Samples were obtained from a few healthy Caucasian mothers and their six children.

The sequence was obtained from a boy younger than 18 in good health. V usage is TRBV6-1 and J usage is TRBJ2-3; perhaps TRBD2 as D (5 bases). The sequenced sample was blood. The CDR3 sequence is CASSGRRTRTDTQYF. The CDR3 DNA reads TGTGCCAGCAGTGGAAGGAGGACCCGCACAGATACGCAGTATTTT.